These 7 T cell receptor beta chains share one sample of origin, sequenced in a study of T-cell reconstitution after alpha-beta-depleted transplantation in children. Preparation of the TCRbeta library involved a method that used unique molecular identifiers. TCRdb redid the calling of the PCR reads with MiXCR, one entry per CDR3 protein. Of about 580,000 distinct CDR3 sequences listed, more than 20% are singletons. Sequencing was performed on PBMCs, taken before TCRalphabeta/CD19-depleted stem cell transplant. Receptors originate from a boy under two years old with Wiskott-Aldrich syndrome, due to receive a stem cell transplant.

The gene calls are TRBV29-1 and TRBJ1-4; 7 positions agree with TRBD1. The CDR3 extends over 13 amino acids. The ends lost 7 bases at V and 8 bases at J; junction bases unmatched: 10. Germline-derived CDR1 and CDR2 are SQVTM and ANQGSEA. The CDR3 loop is CSASGGLREKLFF. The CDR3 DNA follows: TGCAGCGCCTCAGGGGGTCTCCGGGAAAAACTGTTTTTT. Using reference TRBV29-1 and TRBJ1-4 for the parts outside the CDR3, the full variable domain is SAVISQKPSRDICQRGTSLTIQCQVDSQVTMMFWYRQQPGQSLTLIATANQGSEATYESGFVIDKFPISRPNLTFSTLTVSNMSPEDSSIYLCSASGGLREKLFFGSGTQLSVL.

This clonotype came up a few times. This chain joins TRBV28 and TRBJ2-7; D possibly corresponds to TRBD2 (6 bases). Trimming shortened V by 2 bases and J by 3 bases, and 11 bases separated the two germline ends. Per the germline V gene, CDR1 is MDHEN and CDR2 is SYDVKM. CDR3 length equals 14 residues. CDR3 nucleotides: TGTGCCAGCAGTTTAGGGACTCAGGTCTACGAGCAGTACTTC. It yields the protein CASSLGTQVYEQYF.

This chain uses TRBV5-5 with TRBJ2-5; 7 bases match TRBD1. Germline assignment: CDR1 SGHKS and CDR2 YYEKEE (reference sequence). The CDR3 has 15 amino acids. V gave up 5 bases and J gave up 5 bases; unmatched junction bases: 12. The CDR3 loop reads CASRLTGSFAETQYF. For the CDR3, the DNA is TGTGCCAGCAGATTGACAGGGTCTTTCGCGGAGACCCAGTACTTC.

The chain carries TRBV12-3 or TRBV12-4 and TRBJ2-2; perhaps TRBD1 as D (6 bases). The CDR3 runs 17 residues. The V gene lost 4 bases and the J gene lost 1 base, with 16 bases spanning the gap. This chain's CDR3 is CASSSYRVTLNTGELFF. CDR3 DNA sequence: TGTGCCAGCAGTTCCTACAGGGTCACCCTGAACACCGGGGAGCTGTTTTTT.

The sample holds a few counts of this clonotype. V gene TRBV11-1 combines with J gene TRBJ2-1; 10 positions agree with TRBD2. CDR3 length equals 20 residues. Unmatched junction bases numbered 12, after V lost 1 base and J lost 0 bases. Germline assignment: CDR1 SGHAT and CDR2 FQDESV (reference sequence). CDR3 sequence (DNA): TGTGCCAGCAGCTTAGTACCCTTAGCGGGAGGCTTGAGCTCCTACAATGAGCAGTTCTTC. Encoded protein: CASSLVPLAGGLSSYNEQFF.

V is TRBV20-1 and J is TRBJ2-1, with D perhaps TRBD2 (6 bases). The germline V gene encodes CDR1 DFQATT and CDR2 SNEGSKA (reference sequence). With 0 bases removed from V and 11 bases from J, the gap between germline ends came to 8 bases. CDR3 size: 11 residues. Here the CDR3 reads CSARDRGKQFF. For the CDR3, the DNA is TGCAGTGCTAGAGATCGCGGGAAGCAGTTCTTC.

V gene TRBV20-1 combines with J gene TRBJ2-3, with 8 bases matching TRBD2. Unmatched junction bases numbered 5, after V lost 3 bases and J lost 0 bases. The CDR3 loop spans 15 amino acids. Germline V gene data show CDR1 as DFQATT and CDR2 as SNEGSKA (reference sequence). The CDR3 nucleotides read TGCAGTGCTAGCGGGAGGGAACTAAGCACAGATACGCAGTATTTT. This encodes CSASGRELSTDTQYF.